These 18 T cell receptor beta chains were sequenced from one sample in a study of T cell responses to AZD1222 COVID-19 vaccine. Repertoires were generated with immunoSEQ multiplex PCR, while TCRdb's copy carries only in-frame clones and drops some. The table records about 100,000 clones, nearly 95% of them present only once. The starting material was peripheral blood, obtained on day 0 of AZD1222 vaccination. These receptors were taken from an adult in good health.

This chain connects TRBV15 to TRBJ2-1; TRBD2 agrees at 10 bases. The CDR3 runs to 13 residues. The V gene end was trimmed by 0 bases and the J gene end by 15 bases; junction bases not matched to a gene: 5. The germline CDR1 and CDR2 sequences are LNHNV and YYDKDF (reference sequence). CDR3 coding DNA: TGTGCCACCAGCAGAGATCGGCTAGCGGGAGCGTTCTTC. It yields the protein CATSRDRLAGAFF.

The chain has TRBV3-1 (or the pseudogene TRBV3-2) and TRBJ2-7, with D possibly matching TRBD1 (5 bases). The V end was cut by 1 base, the J end by 0 bases, with 10 bases between. CDR1 is LGHDT, CDR2 YNNKEL, per germline (reference sequence). This CDR3 contains 15 residues. The DNA for the CDR3 is TGTGCCAGCAGCCAAGGACAGACACTCTCCTACGAGCAGTACTTC. Translation gives CASSQGQTLSYEQYF.

The V gene is TRBV15, the J gene TRBJ1-1; D not certain. Trimming left V 0 bases short and J 5 bases short, with 10 bases between. This CDR3 spans 14 amino acids. CDR1 and CDR2 from the germline V gene are LNHNV and YYDKDF (reference sequence). The CDR3 reads CATSRDLKGTEAFF. The CDR3 nucleotides read TGTGCCACCAGCAGAGATCTTAAGGGAACTGAAGCTTTCTTT. Using reference TRBV15 and TRBJ1-1 for the parts outside the CDR3, the full variable domain is DAMVIQNPRYQVTQFGKPVTLSCSQTLNHNVMYWYQQKSSQAPKLLFHYYDKDFNNEADTPDNFQSRRPNTSFCFLDIRSPGLGDTAMYLCATSRDLKGTEAFFGQGTRLTVV.

The chain joins TRBV2 to TRBJ2-7, with unresolved D. Germline values: CDR1 SNHLY, CDR2 FYNNEI. The CDR3 totals 13 residues. Trimming took 6 bases from V and 4 from J, leaving 13 bases between them. CDR3 residues: CASSPKGYYEQYF. The CDR3 DNA is TGTGCCAGCAGCCCGAAGGGATATTACGAGCAGTACTTC.

The chain uses TRBV9 and TRBJ2-1, with 16 bases fitting TRBD2. Losses at the gene ends were 2 bases for V and 7 bases for J; bases not matched to a gene: 0. Germline CDR1 and CDR2: SGDLS and YYNGEE. The CDR3 sequence is 15 residues long. The CDR3 sequence: CASSVGLAGGNEQFF. The CDR3 DNA sequence: TGTGCCAGCAGCGTGGGACTAGCGGGAGGGAATGAGCAGTTCTTC.

The chain employs TRBV6-5 and TRBJ2-2, with D unresolved. Between the trimmed V and J ends, which lost 7 bases and 3 bases, there was a span of 9 bases. CDR1 MNHEY and CDR2 SVGAGI come from the germline V gene. The CDR3 sequence is 13 residues long. This CDR3 reads CASIVHDTGELFF. Written as DNA, the CDR3 is TGTGCCAGCATCGTACATGACACCGGGGAGCTGTTTTTT.

The V gene is TRBV19, the J gene TRBJ2-1, with 9 bases fitting TRBD2. Trimming cost V 2 bases and J 4 bases; bases outside gene matches: 18. Germline CDR1 is LNHDA and CDR2 is SQIVND (reference sequence). The CDR3 totals 20 residues. The CDR3 reads CASSIRGGGAKTSGYNEQFF. CDR3 sequence (DNA): TGTGCCAGTAGTATAAGAGGCGGAGGGGCGAAGACTAGCGGATACAATGAGCAGTTCTTC.

This clone was observed once. This chain links TRBV6-5 with TRBJ1-1; D remains unclear. Trimming cost V 0 bases and J 5 bases, with 13 bases left between them. Germline loops: CDR1 MNHEY, CDR2 SVGAGI. CDR3 size: 15 residues. The CDR3 here is CASSYSTGLGTEAFF. CDR3 coding DNA: TGTGCCAGCAGTTACTCGACGGGCCTAGGTACTGAAGCTTTCTTT.

The V gene is TRBV28, the J gene TRBJ2-7; 7 bases are a match to TRBD1. Germline lookup yields CDR1 MDHEN and CDR2 SYDVKM. The junction had 8 bases not matched to a gene; V was cut back by 3 bases and J by 3 bases. This CDR3 comprises 15 residues. The CDR3 protein is CASSLPGTDNYEQYF. CDR3 DNA sequence: TGTGCCAGCAGTTTGCCCGGGACAGACAACTACGAGCAGTACTTC.

The CDR3 region is CASSLDGGGSWYEQYF. The DNA of the CDR3 is TGTGCCAGCAGCTTAGATGGTGGCGGGAGCTGGTACGAGCAGTACTTC. The genes are TRBV7-2 and TRBJ2-7, with TRBD2 matching over 7 bases. Germline V gene lookup returns CDR1 SGHTA and CDR2 FQGNSA. The trim removed 1 base at V and 4 bases at J, leaving 10 bases unmatched. The CDR3 has 16 residues.

The chain combines TRBV28 with TRBJ2-3, with D possibly TRBD1 on 6 matching bases. V dropped 6 bases and J dropped 5 bases, with 12 bases sitting between them. The CDR3 runs to 13 residues. Per germline, CDR1 MDHEN and CDR2 SYDVKM. CDR3 DNA: TGTGCCAGCAGGCGGACAGACTTAGATACGCAGTATTTT. It yields the protein CASRRTDLDTQYF.

This chain links TRBV29-1 with TRBJ1-2, with 8 bases identical to TRBD1. CDR1 and CDR2 (germline): SQVTM, ANQGSEA. The CDR3 has 13 residues. J gave up 1 base and V 7 bases, and 5 bases lay outside the gene matches. This CDR3 reads CSAGQGDNYGYTF. DNA for the CDR3: TGCAGCGCTGGACAGGGAGATAACTATGGCTACACCTTC.

The rearrangement uses TRBV29-1 and TRBJ2-1, with D uncertain. CDR1 and CDR2 from the germline V gene are SQVTM and ANQGSEA. This CDR3 comprises 12 residues. DNA for the CDR3: TGCATAGCCGGCGGAAACTACAATGAGCAGTTCTTC. Translation gives CIAGGNYNEQFF.

The chain has TRBV28 and TRBJ2-7; D possibly corresponds to TRBD1 (5 bases). CDR1 and CDR2 from the germline V gene are MDHEN and SYDVKM. The CDR3 length is 13 residues. Trimming shortened V by 5 bases and J by 2 bases, and 10 bases separated the two germline ends. CDR3 sequence reads: CASSPQGTYEQYF. In nucleotides, the CDR3 is TGTGCCAGCAGTCCCCAGGGTACCTACGAGCAGTACTTC.

V and J are TRBV27 and TRBJ1-3, with D tentatively TRBD1 (5 bases). Germline V gene data show CDR1 as MNHEY and CDR2 as SMNVEV (reference sequence). Trimming stripped 4 bases from V and 4 bases from J, with 11 bases between. CDR3 size: 14 residues. CDR3: CASSSDSYGNTIYF. CDR3 DNA sequence: TGTGCCAGCAGTTCCGACAGTTACGGAAACACCATATATTTT.

In DNA, the CDR3 is TGTGCCAGCTCACTCAACCCGGGACAGGGGATCGATCAGTTCTTC. This translates into CASSLNPGQGIDQFF. The chain is built from TRBV6-5 and TRBJ2-1; 10 positions agree with TRBD1. V shed 8 bases, J shed 13 bases, and the junction held 17 bases outside the gene matches. The CDR3 is made up of 15 amino acids. The germline gives CDR1 MNHEY, CDR2 SVGAGI.

The V call is TRBV24-1, the J call TRBJ1-5; D gene unclear. The CDR3 consists of 14 residues. CDR1 and CDR2 (germline): KGHDR, SFDVKD. V lost 4 bases, J lost 6 bases, and 12 bases lay in between. The CDR3 spells CATSERTDRQPQHF. CDR3 nucleotides: TGTGCCACCAGTGAAAGGACGGACCGTCAGCCCCAGCATTTT.

The chain combines TRBV13 with TRBJ2-7; TRBD1 aligns across 7 bases. Trimming took 5 bases from V and 6 from J; bases not matched to a gene: 13. Germline CDR1 PRHDT, CDR2 FYEKMQ (reference sequence). The CDR3 loop spans 15 amino acids. The DNA of the CDR3 is TGTGCCAGCAGCCCTCACGACAGGGCAATGACCGAGCAGTACTTC. Its translation: CASSPHDRAMTEQYF.